Following are 6 T cell receptor beta chains from one sample sequenced in a study of PD-1 blockade in mismatch repair-deficient tumors. Data came from immunoSEQ multiplex PCR; TCRdb stores just in-frame clones and leaves some out. The sample lists about 68,000 clones, around 73% occurring once. The specimen was peripheral blood, collected 2 weeks after starting pembrolizumab. Every receptor here comes from an adult with mismatch repair-deficient cancer.

V is TRBV18 and J is TRBJ2-1; TRBD2 matches 10 bases. J was trimmed by 7 bases and V by 1 base; bases with no gene match: 13. The CDR3 covers 18 residues. The germline V gene has CDR1 KGHSH and CDR2 LQKENI. CDR3 sequence reads: CASSPLASGSGGSNEQFF. DNA of the CDR3: TGTGCCAGCTCACCACTCGCTAGCGGGAGTGGCGGATCGAATGAGCAGTTCTTC.

V gene TRBV11-3 combines with J gene TRBJ1-5; D is unclear. Germline V CDR1 and CDR2: SGHNT, YENEEA. V lost 5 bases and J 0 bases, leaving 11 bases between the germline ends. CDR3 length equals 15 residues. In DNA, the CDR3 is TGTGCCAGCAGCCGTAGGACGGATAGCAATCAGCCCCAGCATTTT. This sequence encodes CASSRRTDSNQPQHF.

The genes are TRBV28 and TRBJ2-6; D perhaps matches TRBD1 (6 bases). The germline V gene has CDR1 MDHEN and CDR2 SYDVKM. The length of the CDR3 is 16 residues. Trimming removed 7 bases from V and 2 bases from J, with 15 bases in between. The CDR3 DNA is TGTGCCAGCAATCTTGGGGGCTCCCCTGGGGCCAACGTCCTGACTTTC. Translated: CASNLGGSPGANVLTF.

This sequence joins TRBV7-2 and TRBJ1-2; D perhaps matches TRBD1 (5 bases). Germline CDR1 SGHTA, CDR2 FQGNSA. This CDR3 comprises 15 residues. V was pared by 2 bases and J by 7 bases, with 17 bases between. The CDR3 protein is CASSLFLGVQGGYTF. CDR3 coding DNA: TGTGCCAGCAGCTTATTTCTCGGGGTTCAGGGTGGCTACACCTTC.

The CDR3 coding sequence is TGTGCCAGCAGCTTAGATACTATTGATCCCCAGTACTTC. It codes for CASSLDTIDPQYF. J is TRBJ2-5 and V is TRBV7-2, with D hard to call. Trimming pared 1 base from V and 9 bases from J, leaving 12 bases between. The CDR3 runs 13 residues. CDR1 and CDR2 from the germline V gene are SGHTA and FQGNSA.

CDR3 DNA sequence: TGTGCCAGCAGCCCCCGTGGTAGCGAACACAATGAGCAGTTCTTC. It translates to CASSPRGSEHNEQFF. This rearrangement joins TRBV7-9 to TRBJ2-1, with D perhaps matching TRBD2 (5 bases). The CDR3 extends over 15 amino acids. Germline-derived CDR1 and CDR2 are SEHNR and FQNEAQ (reference sequence). The V end lost 5 bases, the J end lost 5 bases, and 16 bases lay between the germline ends. Together with reference TRBV7-9 and TRBJ2-1, the CDR3 gives the full variable domain: DTGVSQNPRHKITKRGQNVTFRCDPISEHNRLYWYRQTLGQGPEFLTYFQNEAQLEKSRLLSDRFSAERPKGSFSTLEIQRTEQGDSAMYLCASSPRGSEHNEQFFGPGTRLTVL.